This record covers a single TCR beta chain. The authors produced TCR alpha and TCR beta cDNA libraries with sample barcodes and UMIs by 5'RACE using constant-segment primers. TCRdb fed the 5' RACE reads into MiXCR, producing one record per CDR3 protein. Of some 450,000 distinct CDR3 sequences listed, 18% are singletons. These data come from a study of T-cell memory formation after mild COVID-19. For the study at large: TCR clusters largely stayed donor specific.

The germline V gene encodes CDR1 SEHNR and CDR2 FQNEAQ (reference sequence). V lost 5 bases and J lost 2, with 15 bases in between. The CDR3 spans 15 residues. This receptor was identified in a man between 18 and 35 years old who had mild COVID-19 (a few samples of this study predate the infection). Cell type and time point are not known. The sample taken for sequencing was PBMCs or a T cell subset sorted from them (not recorded which). V and J are TRBV7-9 and TRBJ2-5; D is perhaps TRBD1 (6 bases). CDR3 nucleotide sequence: TGTGCCAGCAGCGCGCGCAGAGGACAGCAAGAGACCCAGTACTTC. This sequence encodes CASSARRGQQETQYF. Drawing the rest from reference TRBV7-9 and TRBJ2-5, the complete variable domain is DTGVSQNPRHKITKRGQNVTFRCDPISEHNRLYWYRQTLGQGPEFLTYFQNEAQLEKSRLLSDRFSAERPKGSFSTLEIQRTEQGDSAMYLCASSARRGQQETQYFGPGTRLLVL.